The 31 T cell receptor beta chains presented below share a single source sample, sequenced in a study of blood T cell repertoires in COVID-19 (dated by TCRdb to about 2020). The library was produced with the immunoSEQ multiplex PCR assay. This is the immuneACCESS table as TCRdb keeps it, with only in-frame sequences that have V and J called. A part of the clones is gone; compared with another copy, unresolved V genes explain less than half, and the rest is unexplained. This sample lists 90,000 to 100,000 clones; over 75% were detected once. The ten largest clonotypes hold around an eighth of the sample. The specimen was peripheral blood. These receptors all come from a human donor in a cohort sampled during active COVID-19.

This rearrangement joins TRBV9 to TRBJ2-7; TRBD2 might be the D (5 bases). Germline CDR1 SGDLS, CDR2 YYNGEE. This CDR3 is 14 amino acids long. V lost 7 bases, J lost 5 bases, and 19 bases lay in between. The CDR3 sequence is CASGGRRTSNEQYF. CDR3 DNA: TGTGCCAGCGGTGGCCGGAGGACTTCAAACGAGCAGTACTTC. Together with reference TRBV9 and TRBJ2-7, the CDR3 gives the full variable domain: DSGVTQTPKHLITATGQRVTLRCSPRSGDLSVYWYQQSLDQGLQFLIQYYNGEERAKGNILERFSAQQFPDLHSELNLSSLELGDSALYFCASGGRRTSNEQYFGPGTRLTVT.

This clone has a handful of counts. J is TRBJ2-7 and V is TRBV3-1 (or the pseudogene TRBV3-2), with D possibly being TRBD2 (5 bases). Deletions cut 4 bases from V and 0 bases from J, with 13 bases between. CDR1 LGHDT and CDR2 YNNKEL come from the germline V gene (reference sequence). This CDR3 is built from 15 residues. The CDR3 loop is CASSRGLRASYEQYF. The CDR3 coding sequence is TGTGCCAGCAGCCGAGGACTGAGAGCCTCCTACGAGCAGTACTTC.

The CDR3 DNA reads as TGTGCCAGCAGCTCACCACGCGGACAGACGCAGTACTTC. This gives the protein CASSSPRGQTQYF. V gene TRBV9 combines with J gene TRBJ2-7, with D perhaps TRBD1 (6 bases). Germline V gene data show CDR1 as SGDLS and CDR2 as YYNGEE. Between the trimmed V and J ends, which lost 4 bases and 9 bases, there was a span of 17 bases. This CDR3 contains 13 residues.

The rearrangement uses TRBV18 and TRBJ2-5; D remains ambiguous. Germline V gene data show CDR1 as KGHSH and CDR2 as LQKENI. Trimming stripped 3 bases from V and 4 bases from J, with 9 bases between. This CDR3 is 13 amino acids long. CDR3 sequence reads: CASSPALRETQYF. CDR3 nucleotide sequence: TGTGCCAGCTCACCGGCCTTAAGAGAGACCCAGTACTTC. Combining the CDR3 with reference TRBV18 and TRBJ2-5 gives the whole variable domain NAGVMQNPRHLVRRRGQEARLRCSPMKGHSHVYWYRQLPEEGLKFMVYLQKENIIDESGMPKERFSAEFPKEGPSILRIQQVVRGDSAAYFCASSPALRETQYFGPGTRLLVL.

The chain combines TRBV5-4 with TRBJ1-1; D not resolved. This CDR3 has 12 residues. Trimming took 4 bases from V and 3 from J, leaving 7 bases between them. In germline, CDR1 is SGHNT, CDR2 YYREEE (reference sequence). CDR3 nucleotides: TGTGCCAGCAGCGCACGGGACACTGAAGCTTTCTTT. Translation gives CASSARDTEAFF.

The chain employs TRBV10-3 and TRBJ1-2, with D unresolved. The CDR3 contains 13 residues. CDR1 is ENHRY and CDR2 is SYGVKD in the germline V gene. The V end was cut by 11 bases, the J end by 1 base, with 14 bases between. The CDR3 bases are TGTGCCTGTCGAGAAGAAGATAACTATGGCTACACCTTC. Translated, it gives CACREEDNYGYTF.

This clone was recorded a few times. The chain joins TRBV28 to TRBJ1-2; 7 nucleotides align to TRBD1. V trimming: 8 bases; J trimming: 7 bases; junction bases outside the gene matches: 7. This CDR3 is built from 12 residues. Germline CDR1 and CDR2: MDHEN and SYDVKM. The CDR3 DNA follows: TGTGCCAGCGGAATCAGGGGGACTGGCTACACCTTC. It codes for CASGIRGTGYTF.

The gene calls are TRBV7-9 and TRBJ1-2, with 7 bases lining up with TRBD1. The CDR3 has 15 residues. CDR1 and CDR2 (germline): SEHNR, FQNEAQ (reference sequence). V trimming: 4 bases; J trimming: 4 bases; junction bases outside the gene matches: 9. The CDR3 DNA follows: TGTGCCAGCAGCTCACAAGACAGGGCGGGCTATGGCTACACCTTC. Translating gives CASSSQDRAGYGYTF. Full variable domain (outside the CDR3, taken from reference TRBV7-9 and TRBJ1-2): DTGVSQNPRHKITKRGQNVTFRCDPISEHNRLYWYRQTLGQGPEFLTYFQNEAQLEKSRLLSDRFSAERPKGSFSTLEIQRTEQGDSAMYLCASSSQDRAGYGYTFGSGTRLTVV.

The chain has TRBV6-1 and TRBJ2-3; a weak D match, TRBD1 (6 bases). From germline, CDR1 is MNHNS and CDR2 SASEGT. V was trimmed by 2 bases and J by 6 bases, leaving 12 bases between them. The CDR3 spans 14 residues. CDR3 coding DNA: TGTGCCAGCAGTGAACGGGACAACCGGGATACGCAGTATTTT. This codes for CASSERDNRDTQYF.

The count of this clone is one. J is TRBJ2-5 and V is TRBV11-2; 10 bases map to TRBD2. J gave up 5 bases and V 1 base, and 4 bases lay outside the gene matches. The CDR3 extends over 15 amino acids. Looked up from germline, CDR1 is SGHAT and CDR2 is FQNNGV. As DNA, the CDR3 is TGTGCCAGCAGCTTAGTTGGGACTAGCGAGGAGACCCAGTACTTC. Its protein is CASSLVGTSEETQYF.

V gene TRBV11-2 combines with J gene TRBJ2-5, with a possible D match to TRBD2 (7 bases). Deletions cut 5 bases from V and 4 bases from J, with 20 bases between. Germline-derived CDR1 and CDR2 are SGHAT and FQNNGV. The CDR3 has 16 residues. The CDR3 DNA reads TGTGCCAGCAGCCGTGGAGGGGGGGGGCTCGCAGAGACCCAGTACTTC. Encoded protein: CASSRGGGGLAETQYF.

The chain is built from TRBV29-1 and TRBJ2-7; D is perhaps TRBD2 (5 bases). V was shortened by 3 bases and J by 3 bases, with 12 bases between the two germline ends. The CDR3 contains 13 residues. From germline, CDR1 is SQVTM and CDR2 ANQGSEA. This chain's CDR3 is CSVDIEGVYEQYF. As DNA, the CDR3 is TGCAGCGTTGATATCGAGGGTGTCTACGAGCAGTACTTC.

The chain carries TRBV7-2 and TRBJ2-5, with TRBD2 matching 12 bases. Germline V CDR1 and CDR2: SGHTA, FQGNSA. After removal of 1 base from V and 4 bases from J, the junction contained 7 bases not matched to a gene. CDR3 length: 17 amino acids. CDR3 bases: TGTGCCAGCAGCTTAGGACTAGCGGGGGTAATCTCAGAGACCCAGTACTTC. This sequence encodes CASSLGLAGVISETQYF.

This clone was seen a single time. J is TRBJ2-3 and V is TRBV5-4; 13 bases line up with TRBD2. Trimming removed 6 bases from V and 6 bases from J; junction bases left unmatched: 4. Germline values: CDR1 SGHNT, CDR2 YYREEE (reference sequence). The CDR3 spans 14 residues. DNA of the CDR3: TGTGCCAGCAAGACTAGCGGGGGGCGGGATACGCAGTATTTT. It yields the protein CASKTSGGRDTQYF.

The DNA of the CDR3 is TGTGCCAGCACCTCCCCCAGGGAAGCAGGAAACACCATATATTTT. Its protein product is CASTSPREAGNTIYF. The chain is built from TRBV6-5 and TRBJ1-3, with D maybe TRBD1 (5 bases). The CDR3 sequence is 15 residues long. The germline CDR1 and CDR2 sequences are MNHEY and SVGAGI. Trimming shortened V by 7 bases and J by 4 bases, and 17 bases separated the two germline ends.

The chain uses TRBV19 and TRBJ2-2; 7 nucleotides align to TRBD1. Trimming removed 1 base from V and 6 bases from J; junction bases left unmatched: 2. Germline V gene data show CDR1 as LNHDA and CDR2 as SQIVND (reference sequence). CDR3 length equals 14 residues. CDR3 region: CASSIGQGSGELFF. The CDR3 region has the DNA TGTGCCAGTAGTATAGGACAGGGTTCCGGGGAGCTGTTTTTT. Complete variable domain (other parts from reference TRBV19 and TRBJ2-2): DGGITQSPKYLFRKEGQNVTLSCEQNLNHDAMYWYRQDPGQGLRLIYYSQIVNDFQKGDIAEGYSVSREKKESFPLTVTSAQKNPTAFYLCASSIGQGSGELFFGEGSRLTVL.

This clone was recorded a few times. The chain links TRBV4-1 to TRBJ1-5, with TRBD1 matching 10 bases. With 1 base clipped from V and 7 bases from J, the junction kept 4 bases outside the gene matches. Germline CDR1 MGHRA, CDR2 YSYEKL. The CDR3 runs 15 residues. CDR3 DNA sequence: TGCGCCAGCAGCCAAGGCCCGACAGGGGGCCAGCCCCAGCATTTT. It encodes CASSQGPTGGQPQHF.

This clone is a singleton in its sample. The chain combines TRBV25-1 with TRBJ1-1; D might be TRBD1 (6 bases). With 8 bases removed from V and 5 bases from J, the gap between germline ends came to 9 bases. Germline values: CDR1 MGHDK, CDR2 SYGVNS. CDR3 size: 11 residues. The CDR3, as DNA: TGTGCCAGCCAGGGGAGAACTGAAGCTTTCTTT. Translation: CASQGRTEAFF.

V usage is TRBV7-9 and J usage is TRBJ2-1, with a weak D call TRBD2 (5 bases). Germline CDR1 reads SEHNR; CDR2 reads FQNEAQ (reference sequence). CDR3 length: 10 amino acids. V was shortened by 5 bases and J by 13 bases, with 9 bases between the two germline ends. The CDR3, as DNA: TGTGCCAGCAGCCGGGAAATCCAGTTCTTC. Translated: CASSREIQFF.

In DNA form, the CDR3 reads TGTGCCAGCAGCCGGGGCGGACAGGGAAGCGAGCAGTACTTC. This sequence encodes CASSRGGQGSEQYF. The V call is TRBV4-2, the J call TRBJ2-7; 8 nucleotides agree with TRBD1. Unmatched junction bases numbered 8, after V lost 4 bases and J lost 6 bases. The germline gives CDR1 LGHNA, CDR2 YNFKEQ. The CDR3 consists of 14 residues.

The chain uses TRBV13 and TRBJ1-2; 7 bases match TRBD1. This CDR3 has 13 amino acids. V shed 6 bases, J shed 6 bases, and the junction held 7 bases outside the gene matches. CDR1 PRHDT and CDR2 FYEKMQ come from the germline V gene (reference sequence). The CDR3 loop reads CASRVLDRDGYTF. The CDR3 DNA reads TGTGCCAGCAGGGTACTCGACAGGGATGGCTACACCTTC.

The V call is TRBV29-1, the J call TRBJ2-7; TRBD1 might be the D (6 bases). There are 13 residues in the CDR3. CDR1 SQVTM and CDR2 ANQGSEA come from the germline V gene. The V end lost 6 bases, the J end lost 0 bases, and 12 bases lay between the germline ends. CDR3 residues: CSVHTGSSYEQYF. DNA for the CDR3: TGCAGCGTACACACAGGGTCCTCCTACGAGCAGTACTTC.

This chain connects TRBV2 to TRBJ2-3, with D possibly matching TRBD1 (6 bases). Germline V gene sequence: CDR1 SNHLY, CDR2 FYNNEI. Trimming took off 2 bases at V and 6 bases at J, with 6 bases between the two ends. The CDR3 extends over 12 amino acids. This CDR3 reads CASSERGDTQYF. CDR3 sequence (DNA): TGTGCCAGCAGTGAAAGGGGGGATACGCAGTATTTT. Together with reference TRBV2 and TRBJ2-3, the CDR3 gives the full variable domain: EPEVTQTPSHQVTQMGQEVILRCVPISNHLYFYWYRQILGQKVEFLVSFYNNEISEKSEIFDDQFSVERPDGSNFTLKIRSTKLEDSAMYFCASSERGDTQYFGPGTRLTVL.

The chain combines TRBV5-8 with TRBJ2-7; 9 bases fit TRBD1. Trimming took 2 bases from V and 5 from J; bases not matched to a gene: 11. This CDR3 is built from 16 residues. From germline, CDR1 is SGHTS and CDR2 YDEGEE. This CDR3 reads CASSFRTGTGSHEQYF. In nucleotides, the CDR3 is TGTGCCAGCAGCTTCAGGACCGGGACAGGGTCTCACGAGCAGTACTTC.

The chain is built from TRBV6-5 and TRBJ2-7; TRBD1 matches 7 bases. Germline V gene data show CDR1 as MNHEY and CDR2 as SVGAGI. V shed 5 bases, J shed 2 bases, and the junction held 9 bases outside the gene matches. The CDR3 runs 15 residues. The CDR3 loop is CASSPYLDRAYEQYF. CDR3 bases: TGTGCCAGCAGTCCTTACTTAGACAGGGCCTACGAGCAGTACTTC.

This clone was seen just once. This chain uses TRBV5-8 with TRBJ2-2, with D possibly matching TRBD2 (6 bases). CDR1 and CDR2 (germline): SGHTS, YDEGEE. V was clipped by 7 bases and J by 2 bases, with 15 bases between them. The CDR3 totals 15 residues. The CDR3 spells CASSSSGVNTGELFF. In DNA, the CDR3 is TGTGCCAGCTCAAGCTCGGGGGTCAACACCGGGGAGCTGTTTTTT.

The J gene is TRBJ2-3, the V gene TRBV24-1; D is perhaps TRBD1 (6 bases). The CDR3 runs to 15 residues. The germline V gene has CDR1 KGHDR and CDR2 SFDVKD. Trimming shortened V by 1 base and J by 6 bases, and 13 bases separated the two germline ends. CDR3 coding DNA: TGTGCCACCAGTGATTTCGAACAGGGAACTGATACGCAGTATTTT. Protein: CATSDFEQGTDTQYF.

This clone appeared once. The CDR3 protein is CASSPPGRLRAEAFF. The CDR3 DNA reads TGTGCCAGCTCACCACCGGGCAGGTTGAGGGCTGAAGCTTTCTTT. V and J are TRBV18 and TRBJ1-1; no reliable D call. Trimming removed 0 bases from V and 6 bases from J, with 14 bases in between. Germline values: CDR1 KGHSH, CDR2 LQKENI. There are 15 residues in the CDR3.

The rearrangement joins TRBV6-5 to TRBJ2-1; 10 bases are shared with TRBD2. The CDR3 is 15 residues long. J was trimmed by 8 bases and V by 2 bases; bases with no gene match: 6. CDR1 and CDR2 (germline): MNHEY, SVGAGI. CDR3 in amino acids: CASSYVLAGDDEQFF. CDR3 nucleotides: TGTGCCAGCAGTTACGTCCTAGCGGGAGATGATGAGCAGTTCTTC.

In this sample, this clone turned up once. This chain links TRBV29-1 with TRBJ1-2; D unclear. Trimming removed 2 bases from V and 5 bases from J, with 9 bases in between. The CDR3 is 12 residues long. Germline assignment: CDR1 SQVTM and CDR2 ANQGSEA. As DNA, the CDR3 is TGCAGCGTTGAACCAGGTCTATATGGCTACACCTTC. Translation: CSVEPGLYGYTF.

The chain is built from TRBV9 and TRBJ2-3, with TRBD2 identical over 14 bases. Trimming at V came to 4 bases and at J to 2 bases, leaving 18 bases not matched to a gene. The CDR3 loop spans 21 amino acids. Germline V gene lookup returns CDR1 SGDLS and CDR2 YYNGEE. CDR3 DNA sequence: TGTGCCAGCAGCAGTCGAGCGGTCCCCGGGACTAGCGGGGGCACCACAGATACGCAGTATTTT. The encoded protein is CASSSRAVPGTSGGTTDTQYF.